This TCR beta chain was recorded in a study of blood T cell repertoires in COVID-19. Study overall: The United States, Italy and Spain provided the acute and convalescent COVID-19 samples. Nucleic acid was either cDNA or gDNA, and it came from T cells, B-cell-depleted T cells, or PBMCs.

Patients from Seattle were sampled longitudinally, starting during active infection. V shed 0 bases and J 11 bases; nucleotides not matched to a gene: 11. The CDR3 contains 15 residues. Germline V lookup: CDR1 SGHRS, CDR2 YFSETQ. Original methodology: Scientists estimated how many nucleated cells there were by amplifying reference gene primers. The method was immunoSEQ multiplex PCR; TCRdb's version includes in-frame clones alone and lacks a portion of them. V and J calls plus clone size are reproduced from that table; the DNA served to infer D and trimming. The sample contains 150,000 to 200,000 clones, 80% to 90% of which appear only once.

The receptor comes from a woman in her fifties or sixties with COVID-19, enrolled during active disease. The material sequenced was peripheral blood. The chain joins TRBV5-1 to TRBJ1-1; 9 bases agree with TRBD1. Here the CDR3 DNA reads TGCGCCAGCAGCTTGGACTTCGGACAGGGGCGGGAGGCTTTCTTT. Amino acids: CASSLDFGQGREAFF.